The rows below give T cell receptor beta chains drawn from one sample of a study of cytomegalovirus exposure and HLA in healthy donors. The data were produced by immunoSEQ multiplex PCR, yet TCRdb's version contains in-frame clones alone and is incomplete. This sample has roughly 150,000 clones, with roughly nine tenths found just once. The specimen sequenced was PBMCs. Receptors originate from a woman aged 18-29 years in good health and CMV-seropositive. Both conserved end residues are part of each CDR3. The order of the fields is J gene, V gene, clone size, D gene, CDR3 protein, CDR3 DNA. The D gene is left open where the match is weak. Not all rows give a size; the values are once, few, many and, for expanded clones, a class.

j_call: TRBJ2-5
v_call: TRBV15
clone_size: NA
d_call: NA
cdr3_aa: CATSRDRREETQYF
cdr3_nt: TGTGCCACCAGCAGAGATAGGAGGGAGGAGACCCAGTACTTC

j_call: TRBJ1-1
v_call: TRBV7-9
clone_size: few
d_call: NA
cdr3_aa: CASSSRVQGTEAFF
cdr3_nt: TGTGCCAGCAGCTCAAGGGTTCAGGGCACTGAAGCTTTCTTT

j_call: TRBJ2-1
v_call: TRBV11-1
clone_size: NA
d_call: TRBD2
cdr3_aa: CASSLEPTSGRVYNEQFF
cdr3_nt: TGTGCCAGCAGCTTAGAGCCAACTAGCGGGAGGGTGTACAATGAGCAGTTCTTC

j_call: TRBJ2-5
v_call: TRBV28
clone_size: NA
d_call: NA
cdr3_aa: CASSLPAGQETQYF
cdr3_nt: TGTGCCAGCAGTTTACCAGCGGGCCAAGAGACCCAGTACTTC

j_call: TRBJ1-5
v_call: TRBV30
clone_size: NA
d_call: NA
cdr3_aa: CAWSYRAGNQPQHF
cdr3_nt: TGTGCCTGGAGTTACAGGGCAGGCAATCAGCCCCAGCATTTT

j_call: TRBJ2-1
v_call: TRBV10-1
clone_size: NA
d_call: TRBD2
cdr3_aa: CASSEREGGNEQFF
cdr3_nt: TGCGCCAGCAGTGAGCGGGAGGGGGGCAATGAGCAGTTCTTC

j_call: TRBJ2-5
v_call: TRBV6-6
clone_size: NA
d_call: NA
cdr3_aa: CASSYELALTEETQYF
cdr3_nt: TGTGCCAGCAGTTACGAGTTGGCGTTGACAGAAGAGACCCAGTACTTC

j_call: TRBJ2-2
v_call: TRBV4-2
clone_size: NA
d_call: TRBD1
cdr3_aa: CATGRGQGNTGELFF
cdr3_nt: TGTGCCACCGGCCGCGGACAGGGGAACACCGGGGAGCTGTTTTTT

j_call: TRBJ2-3
v_call: TRBV5-1
clone_size: NA
d_call: TRBD1
cdr3_aa: CASTVPRTGVIDTQYF
cdr3_nt: TGCGCCAGCACCGTTCCTAGGACAGGGGTAATAGATACGCAGTATTTT

j_call: TRBJ2-7
v_call: TRBV29-1
clone_size: NA
d_call: TRBD1
cdr3_aa: CSVAEGARGYEQYF
cdr3_nt: TGCAGCGTTGCCGAGGGGGCGCGTGGGTACGAGCAGTACTTC

j_call: TRBJ2-7
v_call: TRBV5-6
clone_size: NA
d_call: NA
cdr3_aa: CASSLVAEYEQYF
cdr3_nt: TGTGCCAGCAGCTTGGTAGCGGAGTACGAGCAGTACTTC

j_call: TRBJ2-7
v_call: TRBV4-1
clone_size: NA
d_call: TRBD2
cdr3_aa: CASRRLAGGNEQYF
cdr3_nt: TGCGCCAGCAGGCGACTAGCGGGAGGTAACGAGCAGTACTTC

j_call: TRBJ2-5
v_call: TRBV19
clone_size: NA
d_call: TRBD1
cdr3_aa: CASNSQGVETQYF
cdr3_nt: TGTGCCAGTAACTCACAGGGGGTAGAGACCCAGTACTTC

j_call: TRBJ2-7
v_call: TRBV19
clone_size: NA
d_call: TRBD2
cdr3_aa: CASSIWSGATYEQYF
cdr3_nt: TGTGCCAGTAGTATCTGGAGCGGGGCGACCTACGAGCAGTACTTC

j_call: TRBJ2-7
v_call: TRBV30
clone_size: few
d_call: NA
cdr3_aa: CAWSELAAGEQYF
cdr3_nt: TGTGCCTGGAGTGAACTAGCTGCGGGAGAGCAGTACTTC

j_call: TRBJ2-3
v_call: TRBV28
clone_size: NA
d_call: TRBD2
cdr3_aa: CASSHGAGLRTDTQYF
cdr3_nt: TGTGCCAGCAGCCACGGGGCGGGACTACGCACAGATACGCAGTATTTT

j_call: TRBJ1-1
v_call: TRBV5-4
clone_size: NA
d_call: NA
cdr3_aa: CASSLHGGNTEAFF
cdr3_nt: TGTGCCAGCAGCTTGCATGGAGGGAACACTGAAGCTTTCTTT

j_call: TRBJ1-2
v_call: TRBV11-3
clone_size: NA
d_call: NA
cdr3_aa: CASSSGLRGNGYTF
cdr3_nt: TGTGCCAGCAGCTCCGGACTTCGAGGCAATGGCTACACCTTC

j_call: TRBJ2-1
v_call: TRBV5-4
clone_size: NA
d_call: TRBD1
cdr3_aa: CASSPDRGAYNEQFF
cdr3_nt: TGTGCCAGCAGCCCAGACAGGGGAGCCTACAATGAGCAGTTCTTC

j_call: TRBJ2-7
v_call: TRBV29-1
clone_size: NA
d_call: NA
cdr3_aa: CSVRTGYEQYF
cdr3_nt: TGCAGCGTAAGGACTGGCTACGAGCAGTACTTC

j_call: TRBJ2-5
v_call: TRBV14
clone_size: NA
d_call: NA
cdr3_aa: CASADKVALSSSWETQYF
cdr3_nt: TGTGCCAGCGCGGACAAGGTGGCTCTCTCGTCGTCGTGGGAGACCCAGTACTTC

j_call: TRBJ2-7
v_call: TRBV11-2
clone_size: NA
d_call: NA
cdr3_aa: CASSSLWTAGEFGREQYF
cdr3_nt: TGTGCCAGCAGCTCCTTATGGACAGCCGGAGAGTTTGGTCGAGAGCAGTACTTC

j_call: TRBJ2-5
v_call: TRBV5-6
clone_size: NA
d_call: TRBD2
cdr3_aa: CASSPGVWREGLWQETQYF
cdr3_nt: TGTGCCAGCAGCCCCGGCGTTTGGCGGGAGGGCCTTTGGCAAGAGACCCAGTACTTC

j_call: TRBJ2-7
v_call: TRBV5-1
clone_size: NA
d_call: TRBD2
cdr3_aa: CASRLAGGASSYEQYF
cdr3_nt: TGCGCCAGCCGGTTAGCGGGAGGAGCCTCCTCCTACGAGCAGTACTTC

j_call: TRBJ1-5
v_call: TRBV27
clone_size: few
d_call: TRBD1
cdr3_aa: CASNPSSGTGPMPQHF
cdr3_nt: TGTGCCAGCAACCCCTCGTCCGGGACAGGGCCCATGCCCCAGCATTTT

j_call: TRBJ2-7
v_call: TRBV7-6
clone_size: NA
d_call: NA
cdr3_aa: CASSVRRTYEQYF
cdr3_nt: TGTGCCAGCAGCGTTAGGAGGACCTACGAGCAGTACTTC

j_call: TRBJ2-7
v_call: TRBV27
clone_size: NA
d_call: TRBD2
cdr3_aa: CASSQRTSGRREQYF
cdr3_nt: TGTGCCAGCAGTCAGCGGACTAGCGGGAGACGCGAGCAGTACTTC

j_call: TRBJ1-1
v_call: TRBV6-6
clone_size: NA
d_call: NA
cdr3_aa: CATLREVEAFF
cdr3_nt: TGTGCCACCCTCCGAGAGGTCGAAGCTTTCTTT

j_call: TRBJ1-5
v_call: TRBV5-1
clone_size: NA
d_call: NA
cdr3_aa: CASSLDPRGSNQPQHF
cdr3_nt: TGCGCCAGCAGCTTGGACCCACGAGGTTCGAATCAGCCCCAGCATTTT